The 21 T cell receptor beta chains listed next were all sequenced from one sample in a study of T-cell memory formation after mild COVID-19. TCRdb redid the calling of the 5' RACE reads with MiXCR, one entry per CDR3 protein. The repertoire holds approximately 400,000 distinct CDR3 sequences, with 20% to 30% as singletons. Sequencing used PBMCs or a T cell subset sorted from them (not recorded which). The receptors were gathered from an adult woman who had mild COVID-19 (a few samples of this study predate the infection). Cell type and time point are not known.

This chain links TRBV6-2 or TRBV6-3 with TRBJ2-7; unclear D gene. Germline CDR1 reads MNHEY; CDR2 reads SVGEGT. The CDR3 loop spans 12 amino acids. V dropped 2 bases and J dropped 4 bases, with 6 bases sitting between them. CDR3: CASSYLPYEQYF. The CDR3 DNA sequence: TGTGCCAGCAGTTACCTCCCATACGAGCAGTACTTC.

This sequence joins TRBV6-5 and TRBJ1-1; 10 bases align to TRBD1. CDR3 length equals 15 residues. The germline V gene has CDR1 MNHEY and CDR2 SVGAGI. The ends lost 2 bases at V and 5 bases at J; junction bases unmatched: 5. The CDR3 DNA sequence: TGTGCCAGCAGTTACGCGACAGGGGGCTGGACTGAAGCTTTCTTT. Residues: CASSYATGGWTEAFF.

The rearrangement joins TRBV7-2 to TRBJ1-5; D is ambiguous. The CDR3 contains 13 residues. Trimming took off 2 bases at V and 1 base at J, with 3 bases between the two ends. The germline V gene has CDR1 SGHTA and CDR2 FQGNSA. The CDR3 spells CASSLRSNQPQHF. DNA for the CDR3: TGTGCCAGCAGCTTACGGAGCAATCAGCCCCAGCATTTT.

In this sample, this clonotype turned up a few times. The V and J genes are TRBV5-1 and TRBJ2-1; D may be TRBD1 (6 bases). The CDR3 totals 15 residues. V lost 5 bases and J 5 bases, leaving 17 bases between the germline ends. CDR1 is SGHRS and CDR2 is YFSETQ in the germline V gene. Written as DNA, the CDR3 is TGCGCCAGCAGTTTTCGTCCCGGGACAAACAATGAGCAGTTCTTC. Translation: CASSFRPGTNNEQFF.

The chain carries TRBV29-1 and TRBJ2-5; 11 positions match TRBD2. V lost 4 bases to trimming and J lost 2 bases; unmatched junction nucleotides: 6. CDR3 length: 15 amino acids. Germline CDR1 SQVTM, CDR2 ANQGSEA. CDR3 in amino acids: CSVVPGLAVQETQYF. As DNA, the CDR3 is TGCAGCGTTGTCCCGGGACTAGCGGTTCAAGAGACCCAGTACTTC. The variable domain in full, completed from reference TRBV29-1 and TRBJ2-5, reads SAVISQKPSRDICQRGTSLTIQCQVDSQVTMMFWYRQQPGQSLTLIATANQGSEATYESGFVIDKFPISRPNLTFSTLTVSNMSPEDSSIYLCSVVPGLAVQETQYFGPGTRLLVL.

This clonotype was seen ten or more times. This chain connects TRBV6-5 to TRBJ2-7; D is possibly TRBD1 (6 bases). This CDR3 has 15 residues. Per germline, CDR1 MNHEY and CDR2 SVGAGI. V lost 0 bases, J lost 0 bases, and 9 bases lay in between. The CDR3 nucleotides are TGTGCCAGCAGTTACTCGGCGGACAGCTCCTACGAGCAGTACTTC. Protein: CASSYSADSSYEQYF.

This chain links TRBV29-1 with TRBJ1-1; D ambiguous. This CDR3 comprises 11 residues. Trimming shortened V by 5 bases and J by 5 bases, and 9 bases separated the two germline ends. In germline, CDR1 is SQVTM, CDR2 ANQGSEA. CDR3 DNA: TGCAGCGTTCATCGGCGGACTGAAGCTTTCTTT. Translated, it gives CSVHRRTEAFF. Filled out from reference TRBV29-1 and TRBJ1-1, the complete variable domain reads SAVISQKPSRDICQRGTSLTIQCQVDSQVTMMFWYRQQPGQSLTLIATANQGSEATYESGFVIDKFPISRPNLTFSTLTVSNMSPEDSSIYLCSVHRRTEAFFGQGTRLTVV.

The CDR3 DNA reads TGTGCCAGCAACTCGCTAGCGGGGGGGCCCAATGAGCAGTTCTTC. Encoded protein: CASNSLAGGPNEQFF. This sequence joins TRBV12-3 or TRBV12-4 and TRBJ2-1, with 12 positions matching TRBD2. V lost 7 bases to trimming and J lost 6 bases; unmatched junction nucleotides: 7. CDR3 length: 15 residues.

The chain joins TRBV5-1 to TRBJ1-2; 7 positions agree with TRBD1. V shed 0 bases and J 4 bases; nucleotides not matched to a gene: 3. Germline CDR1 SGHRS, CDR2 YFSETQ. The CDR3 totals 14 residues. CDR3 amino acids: CASSLGDSVYGYTF. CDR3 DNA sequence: TGCGCCAGCAGCTTGGGGGACAGCGTCTATGGCTACACCTTC.

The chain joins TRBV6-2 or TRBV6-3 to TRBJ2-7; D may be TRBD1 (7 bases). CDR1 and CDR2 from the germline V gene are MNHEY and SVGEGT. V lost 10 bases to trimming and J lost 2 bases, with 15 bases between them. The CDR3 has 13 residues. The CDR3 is CATAGGPPYEQYF. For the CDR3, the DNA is TGTGCCACAGCAGGGGGGCCTCCCTACGAGCAGTACTTC.

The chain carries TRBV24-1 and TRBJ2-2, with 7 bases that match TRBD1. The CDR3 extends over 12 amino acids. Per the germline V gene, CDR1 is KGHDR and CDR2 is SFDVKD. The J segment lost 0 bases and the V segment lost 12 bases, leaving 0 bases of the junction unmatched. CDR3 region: CAGTANTGELFF. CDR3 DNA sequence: TGTGCCGGGACAGCGAACACCGGGGAGCTGTTTTTT.

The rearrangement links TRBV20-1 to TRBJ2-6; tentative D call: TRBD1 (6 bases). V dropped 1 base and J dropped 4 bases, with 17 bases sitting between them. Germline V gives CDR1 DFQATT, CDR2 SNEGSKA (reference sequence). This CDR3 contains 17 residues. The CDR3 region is CSARAGTKGVGANVLTF. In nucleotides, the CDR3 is TGCAGTGCTAGAGCCGGGACAAAGGGGGTCGGGGCCAACGTCCTGACTTTC.

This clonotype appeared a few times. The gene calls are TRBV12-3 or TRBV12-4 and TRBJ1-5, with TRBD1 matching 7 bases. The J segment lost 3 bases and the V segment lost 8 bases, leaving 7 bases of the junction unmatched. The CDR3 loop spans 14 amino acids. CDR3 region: CASDHGQANQPQHF. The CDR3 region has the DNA TGTGCCAGCGACCACGGACAGGCCAATCAGCCCCAGCATTTT.

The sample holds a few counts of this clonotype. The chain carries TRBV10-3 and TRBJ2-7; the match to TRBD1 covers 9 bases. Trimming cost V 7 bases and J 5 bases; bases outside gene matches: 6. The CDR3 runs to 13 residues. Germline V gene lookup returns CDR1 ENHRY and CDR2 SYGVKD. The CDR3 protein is CAITGTGSHEQYF. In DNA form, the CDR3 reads TGTGCCATCACCGGGACAGGGTCCCACGAGCAGTACTTC.

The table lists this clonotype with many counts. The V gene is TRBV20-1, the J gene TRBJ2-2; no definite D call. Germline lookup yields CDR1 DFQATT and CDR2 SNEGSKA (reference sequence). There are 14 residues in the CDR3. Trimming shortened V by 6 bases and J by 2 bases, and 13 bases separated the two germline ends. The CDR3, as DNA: TGCAGTGCCGCCGACAAGCGTAACACCGGGGAGCTGTTTTTT. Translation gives CSAADKRNTGELFF.

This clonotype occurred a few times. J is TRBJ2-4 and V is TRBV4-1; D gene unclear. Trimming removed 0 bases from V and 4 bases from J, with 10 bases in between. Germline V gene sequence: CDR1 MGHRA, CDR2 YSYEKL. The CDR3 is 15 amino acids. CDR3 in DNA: TGCGCCAGCAGCCAAGATCTTAGAAGGAAAAACATTCAGTACTTC. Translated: CASSQDLRRKNIQYF.

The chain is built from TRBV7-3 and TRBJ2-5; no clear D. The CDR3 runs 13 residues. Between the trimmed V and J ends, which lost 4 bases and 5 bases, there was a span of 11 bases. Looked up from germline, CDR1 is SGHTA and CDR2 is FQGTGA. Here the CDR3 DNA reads TGTGCCAGCAGCTGGGCAGTTAGGGAGACCCAGTACTTC. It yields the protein CASSWAVRETQYF.

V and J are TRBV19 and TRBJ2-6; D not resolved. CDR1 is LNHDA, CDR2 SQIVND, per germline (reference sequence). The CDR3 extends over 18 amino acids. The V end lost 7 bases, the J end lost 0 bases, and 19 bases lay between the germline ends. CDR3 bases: TGTGCCAGTACCATCCTGGGGAAGGGTCTCTCTGGGGCCAACGTCCTGACTTTC. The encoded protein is CASTILGKGLSGANVLTF.

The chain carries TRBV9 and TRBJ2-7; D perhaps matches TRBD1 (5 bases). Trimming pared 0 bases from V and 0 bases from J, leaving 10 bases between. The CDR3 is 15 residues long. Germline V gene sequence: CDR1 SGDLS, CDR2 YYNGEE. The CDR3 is CASSVEQEPSYEQYF. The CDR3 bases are TGTGCCAGCAGCGTAGAACAGGAGCCCTCCTACGAGCAGTACTTC.

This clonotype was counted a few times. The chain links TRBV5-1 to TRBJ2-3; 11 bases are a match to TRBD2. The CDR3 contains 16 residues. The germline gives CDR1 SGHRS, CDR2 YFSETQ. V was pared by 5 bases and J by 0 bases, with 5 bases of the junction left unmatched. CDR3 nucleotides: TGCGCCAGCAGTTACCTAGCGGGGGGCAGCACAGATACGCAGTATTTT. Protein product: CASSYLAGGSTDTQYF.

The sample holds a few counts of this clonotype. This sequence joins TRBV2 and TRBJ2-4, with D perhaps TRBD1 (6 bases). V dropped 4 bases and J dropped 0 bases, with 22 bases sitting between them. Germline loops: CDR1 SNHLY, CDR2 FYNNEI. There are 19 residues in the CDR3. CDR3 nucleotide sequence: TGTGCCAGCAGTGCCCCTCGAGGGGACAAGTCGATAGCCAAAAACATTCAGTACTTC. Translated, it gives CASSAPRGDKSIAKNIQYF.